Below are 22 T cell receptor beta chains sequenced from a single sample in a study of T cells expressing NK-cell markers. Reanalyzing the 5' RACE reads, TCRdb keeps one entry per CDR3 protein, without DNA. The sample data list under 500,000 distinct CDR3 sequences. The sample comprised blood T cells: a sorted CD56 or NKG2C T cell subset, CD4+ or CD8+ T cells, or bulk PBMC T cells (not recorded which). The receptor set was obtained from a woman between 18 and 75 years old in good health.

The chain links TRBV30 to TRBJ2-5; checking the TCRdb D call of TRBD1 is not possible without DNA. Germline-derived CDR1 and CDR2 are GTSNPN and SVGIG (reference sequence). The CDR3 has 13 amino acids. The CDR3 loop is CAWRDRTKETQYF.

The V gene is TRBV20-1, the J gene TRBJ2-7. The CDR3 is 14 amino acids. Germline values: CDR1 DFQATT, CDR2 SNEGSKA (reference sequence). The CDR3 loop reads CSAHGLRSLYEQYF.

V and J are TRBV20-1 and TRBJ1-4. Germline V gives CDR1 DFQATT, CDR2 SNEGSKA (reference sequence). The CDR3 runs 16 residues. The CDR3 is CSLKGLPQRANEKLFF.

The chain links TRBV29-1 to TRBJ2-3. Per germline, CDR1 SQVTM and CDR2 ANQGSEA. This CDR3 is built from 13 residues. The CDR3 region is CSVEADSTDTQYF.

The CDR3 is CASGTTRDRVWDTQYF. The rearrangement links TRBV12-3 or TRBV12-4 to TRBJ2-3; TCRdb lists TRBD1, though no DNA is available to test this call. The CDR3 loop spans 16 amino acids.

The chain combines TRBV6-2 or TRBV6-3 with TRBJ2-1; TCRdb indicates TRBD2, and absent DNA this call remains unverified. CDR3 length: 19 residues. The germline gives CDR1 MNHEY, CDR2 SVGEGT. The CDR3 reads CASSYSISSVAGEHNEQFF.

The gene calls are TRBV9 and TRBJ2-1; TCRdb calls TRBD2, which cannot be checked without DNA. In germline, CDR1 is SGDLS, CDR2 YYNGEE. The CDR3 runs 15 residues. CDR3 region: CASSGTSGGVDEQFF.

The chain employs TRBV7-9 and TRBJ2-7. There are 17 residues in the CDR3. In germline, CDR1 is SEHNR, CDR2 FQNEAQ (reference sequence). CDR3 residues: CASSSTHGSASSYEQYF.

The chain is built from TRBV3-1 and TRBJ2-1; the TCRdb call, TRBD2, lacks DNA for checking. CDR3 length: 16 amino acids. Germline assignment: CDR1 LGHDT and CDR2 YNNKEL (reference sequence). The CDR3 reads CASSQRLAGEVNEQFF.

CDR3 in amino acids: CASRTGMNTEAFF. The chain carries TRBV6-1 and TRBJ1-1; absent DNA, TCRdb's TRBD1 call cannot be checked. The CDR3 has 13 amino acids. CDR1 and CDR2 (germline): MNHNS, SASEGT.

The CDR3 spells CASSLDGTGANVLTF. V gene TRBV7-2 combines with J gene TRBJ2-6. The CDR3 is 15 amino acids. Germline CDR1 is SGHTA and CDR2 is FQGNSA.

The chain recombines TRBV24-1 with TRBJ1-2. Germline-derived CDR1 and CDR2 are KGHDR and SFDVKD. This CDR3 has 14 residues. The CDR3 spells CATRPSTELYGYTF.

CDR3 amino acids: CASSELLIGQSNSPLHF. The V and J genes are TRBV6-1 and TRBJ1-6; absent DNA, TCRdb's TRBD1 call cannot be checked. From germline, CDR1 is MNHNS and CDR2 SASEGT. There are 17 residues in the CDR3.

The rearrangement uses TRBV11-1 and TRBJ2-1. CDR3 length: 13 residues. Germline V gene sequence: CDR1 SGHAT, CDR2 FQDESV (reference sequence). CDR3: CASSLGGWNEQFF.

The V call is TRBV20-1, the J call TRBJ1-2. Germline loops: CDR1 DFQATT, CDR2 SNEGSKA (reference sequence). This CDR3 contains 15 residues. The CDR3 loop reads CSARDLRGQAVGYTF.

The chain employs TRBV29-1 and TRBJ2-2; there is no DNA to check the TCRdb D call of TRBD2. Germline values: CDR1 SQVTM, CDR2 ANQGSEA. The CDR3 contains 13 residues. The chain's CDR3 is CSVGTSGKRELFF.

V gene TRBV4-1 combines with J gene TRBJ2-1; TCRdb proposes TRBD1, but this gene call is untestable without DNA. The CDR3 loop spans 14 amino acids. Germline lookup yields CDR1 MGHRA and CDR2 YSYEKL. CDR3: CASGGLSSYNEQFF.

V and J are TRBV18 and TRBJ2-1; TCRdb outputs TRBD1, but without DNA this stays unchecked. Per the germline V gene, CDR1 is KGHSH and CDR2 is LQKENI. The CDR3 covers 16 residues. CDR3 sequence reads: CASSPWGPMGSNEQFF.

The rearrangement uses TRBV5-4 and TRBJ2-7; TCRdb gives TRBD1 as the D gene, but with no DNA this cannot be confirmed. The CDR3 extends over 15 amino acids. Per germline, CDR1 SGHNT and CDR2 YYREEE (reference sequence). CDR3 region: CASSPGTGFSYEQYF. Full variable domain (missing parts from reference TRBV5-4 and TRBJ2-7): ETGVTQSPTHLIKTRGQQVTLRCSSQSGHNTVSWYQQALGQGPQFIFQYYREEENGRGNFPPRFSGLQFPNYSSELNVNALELDDSALYLCASSPGTGFSYEQYFGPGTRLTVT.

This chain links TRBV29-1 with TRBJ2-3; without DNA, the TCRdb call of TRBD1 cannot be checked. This CDR3 is 18 amino acids long. CDR1 and CDR2 from the germline V gene are SQVTM and ANQGSEA. The CDR3 loop is CSVVRGTGAGPRTDTQYF.

V is TRBV2 and J is TRBJ2-4. Germline CDR1 reads SNHLY; CDR2 reads FYNNEI. This CDR3 has 13 residues. This CDR3 reads CASRSFRSYIQYF.

V and J are TRBV20-1 and TRBJ2-1; checking the TCRdb D call of TRBD2 is not possible without DNA. The germline gives CDR1 DFQATT, CDR2 SNEGSKA (reference sequence). This CDR3 contains 15 residues. The CDR3 region is CSARTAQLVSNEQFF.